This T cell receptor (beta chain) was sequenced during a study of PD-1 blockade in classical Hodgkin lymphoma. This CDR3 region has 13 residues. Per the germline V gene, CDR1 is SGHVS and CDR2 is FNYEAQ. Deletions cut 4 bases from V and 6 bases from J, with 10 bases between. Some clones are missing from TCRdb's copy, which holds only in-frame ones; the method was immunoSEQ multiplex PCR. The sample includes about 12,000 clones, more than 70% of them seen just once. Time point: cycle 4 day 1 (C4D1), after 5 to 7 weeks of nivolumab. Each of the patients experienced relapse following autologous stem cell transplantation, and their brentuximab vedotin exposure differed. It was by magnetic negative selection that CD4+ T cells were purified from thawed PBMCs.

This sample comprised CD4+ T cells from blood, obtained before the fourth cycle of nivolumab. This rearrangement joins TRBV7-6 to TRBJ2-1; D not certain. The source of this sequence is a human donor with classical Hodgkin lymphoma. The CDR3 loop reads CASSSGWTNEQFF. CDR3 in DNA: TGTGCCAGCAGCTCCGGCTGGACCAATGAGCAGTTCTTC.